Presented here are 26 T cell receptor beta chains from one specimen sequenced in a study of Ad26.COV2.S vaccination and SARS-CoV-2 variants. The treatment is: approximately 18 received Ad26.COV2.S at low or high dose, single or two shots; several received placebo; per-sample allocation not given. The study sampled participants on day 63 after the first vaccine or placebo injection. Clones were read by immunoSEQ multiplex PCR, and TCRdb kept only the in-frame ones, dropping some. The repertoire holds roughly 300,000 clones, about 88% seen once, with around 6.4% in the top ten. The sample here was peripheral blood, taken in a trial of Ad26.COV2.S vaccine versus placebo. The source is a person between 18 and 65 years old who received the Ad26.COV2.S COVID-19 vaccine or a placebo.

The chain's CDR3 is CASSPQIGSDTQYF. CDR3 nucleotides: TGTGCCAGCAGCCCCCAAATTGGGTCAGATACGCAGTATTTT. The rearrangement joins TRBV4-2 to TRBJ2-3; D is unresolved. CDR3 size: 14 residues. Per germline, CDR1 LGHNA and CDR2 YNFKEQ. V was cut by 4 bases and J by 4 bases, with 12 bases left in between.

The chain recombines TRBV5-6 with TRBJ2-7; weak D call: TRBD1 (6 bases). The CDR3 is 15 residues long. The V gene lost 4 bases and the J gene lost 3 bases, with 17 bases spanning the gap. The germline V gene has CDR1 SGHDT and CDR2 YYEEEE. The CDR3 nucleotides read TGTGCCAGCAGCCCGGTAGGGGGACAAAGCTACGAGCAGTACTTC. Encoded protein: CASSPVGGQSYEQYF.

The chain carries TRBV27 and TRBJ1-1; TRBD1 might be the D (6 bases). The CDR3 sequence is 15 residues long. Per the germline V gene, CDR1 is MNHEY and CDR2 is SMNVEV (reference sequence). V shed 4 bases and J shed 0 bases, with 12 bases lying between them. The CDR3 region is CASSSLTGMNTEAFF. CDR3 in DNA: TGTGCCAGCAGTTCCCTGACAGGAATGAACACTGAAGCTTTCTTT.

V usage is TRBV6-5 and J usage is TRBJ1-5; D is undetermined. The CDR3 length is 15 residues. V was shortened by 4 bases and J by 7 bases, with 17 bases between the two germline ends. Germline CDR1 and CDR2: MNHEY and SVGAGI. The CDR3 DNA reads TGTGCCAGCAGTTCGACGAGGCGGGCGGGACAGCCCCAGCATTTT. Translating it yields CASSSTRRAGQPQHF.

The chain couples TRBV7-2 to TRBJ1-2, with 9 bases identical to TRBD1. The germline gives CDR1 SGHTA, CDR2 FQGNSA. V lost 5 bases and J lost 8; bases outside the gene matches: 9. The CDR3 loop spans 14 amino acids. The CDR3 region is CASSPQGGQGGYTF. The CDR3 nucleotides are TGTGCCAGCAGCCCCCAAGGGGGACAGGGCGGCTACACCTTC.

The V call is TRBV25-1, the J call TRBJ1-1, with D possibly matching TRBD1 (5 bases). This CDR3 region has 12 residues. The germline V gene has CDR1 MGHDK and CDR2 SYGVNS. Deletions cut 7 bases from V and 6 bases from J, with 12 bases between. The CDR3 DNA sequence: TGTGCCAGCACCGGTGGGGGACCTGAAGCTTTCTTT. It yields the protein CASTGGGPEAFF.

This clone was detected only a few times. V and J are TRBV6-2 or TRBV6-3 and TRBJ2-2; either TRBD1 or TRBD2 may supply D (5 bases each). This CDR3 is 16 amino acids long. Between the trimmed V and J ends, which lost 4 bases and 4 bases, there was a span of 16 bases. The germline gives CDR1 MNHEY, CDR2 SVGEGT. CDR3 amino acids: CASSLPRGASTGELFF. The CDR3 nucleotides read TGTGCCAGCAGTTTACCCCGAGGGGCGTCCACCGGGGAGCTGTTTTTT.

The chain recombines TRBV20-1 with TRBJ2-1, with 8 bases that match TRBD1. The CDR3 consists of 14 residues. The trim removed 3 bases at V and 8 bases at J, leaving 9 bases unmatched. The germline CDR1 and CDR2 sequences are DFQATT and SNEGSKA (reference sequence). CDR3 amino acids: CSASVAGGGDEQFF. In DNA form, the CDR3 reads TGCAGTGCTAGTGTAGCAGGGGGCGGAGATGAGCAGTTCTTC.

The genes are TRBV6-5 and TRBJ1-2; D unresolved. This CDR3 is 14 amino acids long. CDR1 is MNHEY and CDR2 is SVGAGI in the germline V gene. Trimming took 3 bases from V and 8 from J, leaving 16 bases between them. As DNA, the CDR3 is TGTGCCAGCAGTTATTCTCATGCCTTCGGAGGCTACACCTTC. Its protein product is CASSYSHAFGGYTF.

The CDR3 bases are TGTGCCAGCAGCCTCGGACAGGGCCGAGAGCAGTACTTC. This encodes CASSLGQGREQYF. The chain is built from TRBV5-6 and TRBJ2-7; 8 bases match TRBD1. The CDR3 contains 13 residues. Germline trimming cut 4 bases from V and 7 bases from J; bases unmatched to any gene: 7. CDR1 is SGHDT, CDR2 YYEEEE, per germline.

This chain joins TRBV5-1 and TRBJ2-6; D gene uncertain. The CDR3 loop spans 16 amino acids. Germline V lookup: CDR1 SGHRS, CDR2 YFSETQ. Trimming pared 0 bases from V and 1 base from J, leaving 8 bases between. In nucleotides, the CDR3 is TGCGCCAGCAGCTTGGCCGGGTCATCTGGGGCCAACGTCCTGACTTTC. Translating gives CASSLAGSSGANVLTF. Filled out from reference TRBV5-1 and TRBJ2-6, the complete variable domain reads KAGVTQTPRYLIKTRGQQVTLSCSPISGHRSVSWYQQTPGQGLQFLFEYFSETQRNKGNFPGRFSGRQFSNSRSEMNVSTLELGDSALYLCASSLAGSSGANVLTFGAGSRLTVL.

The chain recombines TRBV5-6 with TRBJ2-7; D is ambiguous. Germline assignment: CDR1 SGHDT and CDR2 YYEEEE. The CDR3 sequence is 12 residues long. The germline V and J ends were trimmed by 1 base and 4 bases, with 6 bases remaining between them. CDR3 in DNA: TGTGCCAGCAGCTTGCCGGGTTACGAGCAGTACTTC. This codes for CASSLPGYEQYF.

This chain links TRBV9 with TRBJ1-2, with D perhaps TRBD1 (5 bases). The germline V and J ends were trimmed by 4 bases and 5 bases, with 18 bases remaining between them. CDR1 is SGDLS, CDR2 YYNGEE, per germline. The CDR3 loop spans 15 amino acids. The CDR3 sequence: CASSPQTGTRYGYTF. DNA for the CDR3: TGTGCCAGCAGCCCCCAAACCGGGACCCGTTATGGCTACACCTTC.

This chain uses TRBV19 with TRBJ2-2; 9 nucleotides line up with TRBD1. The CDR3 totals 15 residues. The germline V gene has CDR1 LNHDA and CDR2 SQIVND (reference sequence). After removal of 5 bases from V and 3 bases from J, the junction contained 4 bases not matched to a gene. CDR3 DNA sequence: TGTGCCAGTAGTGACAGGGGGATTGACACCGGGGAGCTGTTTTTT. Translated, it gives CASSDRGIDTGELFF.

This clone turned up a few times. The chain carries TRBV7-2 and TRBJ2-7; TRBD1 or TRBD2 may be the D gene (6 bases each). This CDR3 has 14 residues. V was cut by 4 bases and J by 1 base, with 11 bases left in between. Germline assignment: CDR1 SGHTA and CDR2 FQGNSA. CDR3 coding DNA: TGTGCCAGCAGCTCCTGGGGGGCTTCCTACGAGCAGTACTTC. It codes for CASSSWGASYEQYF. Using reference TRBV7-2 and TRBJ2-7 for the parts outside the CDR3, the full variable domain is GAGVSQSPSNKVTEKGKDVELRCDPISGHTALYWYRQSLGQGLEFLIYFQGNSAPDKSGLPSDRFSAERTGGSVSTLTIQRTQQEDSAVYLCASSSWGASYEQYFGPGTRLTVT.

V usage is TRBV9 and J usage is TRBJ2-3; 13 nucleotides align to TRBD2. This CDR3 is 17 amino acids long. CDR1 is SGDLS and CDR2 is YYNGEE in the germline V gene. V trimming: 2 bases; J trimming: 0 bases; junction bases outside the gene matches: 3. CDR3: CASSVGLAGYSTDTQYF. CDR3 bases: TGTGCCAGCAGCGTGGGACTAGCGGGATATAGCACAGATACGCAGTATTTT.

The chain employs TRBV6-5 and TRBJ1-1, with no clear D. There are 14 residues in the CDR3. The V and J ends lost 7 bases and 1 base respectively, with 13 bases between them. CDR1 and CDR2 (germline): MNHEY, SVGAGI. The CDR3 DNA follows: TGTGCCAGCACTCAACCTCGGGGGAACACTGAAGCTTTCTTT. Translating it yields CASTQPRGNTEAFF.

This clone was observed a handful of times. Here the CDR3 reads CATSGLANQPQHF. CDR3 bases: TGTGCCACTTCCGGGCTCGCCAATCAGCCCCAGCATTTT. The chain joins TRBV18 to TRBJ1-5; D uncertain. Trimming cost V 10 bases and J 3 bases, with 13 bases left between them. This CDR3 has 13 amino acids. Germline CDR1 and CDR2: KGHSH and LQKENI.

This clone showed up just once. The genes are TRBV4-3 and TRBJ2-1; 8 nucleotides match TRBD1. The J segment lost 0 bases and the V segment lost 3 bases, leaving 10 bases of the junction unmatched. CDR1 and CDR2 (germline): LGHNA, YSLEER. This CDR3 contains 18 residues. The CDR3 reads CASSQGRTGFSSYNEQFF. The CDR3 nucleotides read TGCGCCAGCAGCCAGGGCCGGACAGGGTTTAGCTCCTACAATGAGCAGTTCTTC.

The chain employs TRBV7-6 and TRBJ1-1; D possibly corresponds to TRBD1 (5 bases). Germline CDR1 SGHVS, CDR2 FNYEAQ. The ends were cut back, 7 bases at V and 2 bases at J, with 14 bases in the middle. The CDR3 extends over 14 amino acids. The CDR3 loop reads CASKTRDSNTEAFF. The CDR3 DNA follows: TGTGCCAGCAAAACCCGGGACTCCAACACTGAAGCTTTCTTT.

J is TRBJ1-2 and V is TRBV10-3; D not certain. Trimming shortened V by 4 bases and J by 8 bases, and 8 bases separated the two germline ends. CDR3 length: 11 residues. Per germline, CDR1 ENHRY and CDR2 SYGVKD. CDR3 amino acids: CAISVSRGYTF. CDR3 sequence (DNA): TGTGCCATCAGTGTGTCTAGAGGCTACACCTTC.

This clone was seen a handful of times. V and J are TRBV4-3 and TRBJ1-2, with D uncertain. Per germline, CDR1 LGHNA and CDR2 YSLEER. Trimming shortened V by 0 bases and J by 7 bases, and 6 bases separated the two germline ends. This CDR3 is built from 12 residues. As DNA, the CDR3 is TGCGCCAGCAGCCAAGAGGGATTTGGCTACACCTTC. Translation: CASSQEGFGYTF.

The genes are TRBV5-6 and TRBJ1-5; D is perhaps TRBD1 (5 bases). CDR1 is SGHDT and CDR2 is YYEEEE in the germline V gene. The CDR3 has 16 amino acids. Trimming took off 5 bases at V and 4 bases at J, with 19 bases between the two ends. In DNA form, the CDR3 reads TGTGCCAGCAGGGTTTTCGGGCAGGGCGAAAATCAGCCCCAGCATTTT. Translated: CASRVFGQGENQPQHF.

The gene calls are TRBV4-2 and TRBJ1-2; D not certain. The CDR3 contains 15 residues. Trimming stripped 0 bases from V and 3 bases from J, with 11 bases between. Germline-derived CDR1 and CDR2 are LGHNA and YNFKEQ. The CDR3 sequence is CASSQDGSGDYGYTF. The CDR3 bases are TGTGCCAGCAGCCAAGATGGATCTGGAGACTATGGCTACACCTTC.

In its sample, this clone was seen once. The chain combines TRBV3-1 (or the pseudogene TRBV3-2) with TRBJ1-5; 10 bases fit TRBD1. The J segment lost 6 bases and the V segment lost 1 base, leaving 3 bases of the junction unmatched. CDR3 size: 15 residues. Germline V gives CDR1 LGHDT, CDR2 YNNKEL (reference sequence). CDR3 in DNA: TGTGCCAGCAGCCAAGGGGGACAGGGGATTCAGCCCCAGCATTTT. The encoded protein is CASSQGGQGIQPQHF.

The rearrangement uses TRBV6-5 and TRBJ1-5, with D maybe TRBD1 (6 bases). Germline CDR1 is MNHEY and CDR2 is SVGAGI. V was cut by 6 bases and J by 3 bases, with 15 bases left in between. This CDR3 is built from 15 residues. CDR3 nucleotide sequence: TGTGCCAGCAGCTCGGACAGATTGGCCAATCAGCCCCAGCATTTT. This gives the protein CASSSDRLANQPQHF.